This T cell receptor beta chain was captured in a study of CD8 T cells in Susac syndrome. Whole-study context: Active disease was present in over 5 of the sequenced Susac syndrome patients, whereas fewer than ten of them were in remission. Treatment at blood withdrawal was none, corticosteroids, or intravenous immunoglobulin alone in Susac syndrome patients. Whole-study results and caveats: Clonal expansion did not appear in Susac syndrome CD4+ T cell repertoires.

The CDR3 has 19 residues. Germline V CDR1 and CDR2: MRHNA, SNTAGT. V lost 0 bases, J lost 0 bases, and 11 bases stayed unmatched. Worth noting for this clonotype: The antigen remains unidentified.

Random hexamers primed reverse transcription of about 0.45 to 1 ug RNA. TCRdb independently ran MiXCR on the immunoSEQ multiplex PCR reads; one entry per CDR3 protein. The sample includes 100,000 or so distinct CDR3 sequences, around 94% of them seen just once. The TCR sequence derives from a human donor with Susac syndrome. The chain has TRBV6-4 and TRBJ2-1; 7 bases fit TRBD2. The sample comprised CD4+ T cells from PBMCs. CDR3 nucleotide sequence: TGTGCCAGCAGTGACTCAGGGGCAGCGGGGCACAGCTCCTACAATGAGCAGTTCTTC. Encoded protein: CASSDSGAAGHSSYNEQFF.